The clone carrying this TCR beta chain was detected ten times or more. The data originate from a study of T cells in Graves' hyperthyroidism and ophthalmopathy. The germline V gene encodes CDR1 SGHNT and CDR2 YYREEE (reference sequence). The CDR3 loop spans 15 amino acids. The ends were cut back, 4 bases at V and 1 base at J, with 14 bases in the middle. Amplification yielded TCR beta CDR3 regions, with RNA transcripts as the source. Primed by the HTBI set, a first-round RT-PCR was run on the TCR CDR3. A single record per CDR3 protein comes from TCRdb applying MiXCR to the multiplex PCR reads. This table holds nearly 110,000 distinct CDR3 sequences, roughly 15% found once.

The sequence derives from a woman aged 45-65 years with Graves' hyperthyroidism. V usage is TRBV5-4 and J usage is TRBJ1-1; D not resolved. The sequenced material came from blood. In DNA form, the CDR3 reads TGTGCCAGCAGCGCAGGACGGAAGAGGAACACTGAAGCTTTCTTT. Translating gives CASSAGRKRNTEAFF.